The 25 T cell receptor beta chains in this list originate from one sample, sequenced in a study of blood T cells in healthy people across ages. Primers used in a second PCR of about 6 to 11 cycles were a sample-barcoded 5' primer and a J-beta primer mix. TCRdb redid the calling of the 5' RACE reads with MiXCR, one entry per CDR3 protein. The sample has about a million distinct CDR3 sequences; roughly two fifths are singletons. What was sequenced was blood. All receptors come from a man younger than 35 in good health.

In its sample, this clonotype was seen a few times. The chain is built from TRBV9 and TRBJ2-1; D is undetermined. Trimming took off 2 bases at V and 4 bases at J, with 7 bases between the two ends. The CDR3 consists of 13 residues. Germline V lookup: CDR1 SGDLS, CDR2 YYNGEE. Written as DNA, the CDR3 is TGTGCCAGCAGCGTGGTCCCTTACAATGAGCAGTTCTTC. This translates into CASSVVPYNEQFF.

V gene TRBV6-1 combines with J gene TRBJ2-7; TRBD1 matches at 7 bases. Germline V CDR1 and CDR2: MNHNS, SASEGT. The CDR3 runs 18 residues. The V gene end was trimmed by 3 bases and the J gene end by 0 bases; junction bases not matched to a gene: 14. The DNA of the CDR3 is TGTGCCAGCAGTGATCTGGCCCAGACAGGGACGCTCTCCTACGAGCAGTACTTC. This codes for CASSDLAQTGTLSYEQYF.

This clonotype was found a few times. The CDR3 DNA reads TGTCAAGACTCGGGCCTAGCGGGGGACTACAATGAGCAGTTCTTC. Its translation is CQDSGLAGDYNEQFF. The chain uses TRBV12-5 and TRBJ2-1; TRBD2 agrees at 10 bases. Germline lookup yields CDR1 LGHNT and CDR2 FRNRAP. The CDR3 covers 15 residues.

A few counts support this clonotype. The V gene is TRBV3-1, the J gene TRBJ2-5; D tentatively reads TRBD1 or TRBD2 (5 bases each). Germline CDR1 and CDR2: LGHDT and YNNKEL (reference sequence). The V end lost 0 bases, the J end lost 1 base, and 15 bases lay between the germline ends. This CDR3 comprises 17 residues. The CDR3 here is CASSQDSGATSQETQYF. CDR3 DNA sequence: TGTGCCAGCAGCCAAGATTCCGGGGCCACGTCCCAAGAGACCCAGTACTTC.

This clonotype was detected a few times. In nucleotides, the CDR3 is TGTGCCAGCAGCTACCCTACAGGAACCTACGAGCAGTACTTC. Amino acid sequence: CASSYPTGTYEQYF. The genes are TRBV6-2 or TRBV6-3 and TRBJ2-7; D might be TRBD1 (5 bases). Germline V gene data show CDR1 as MNHEY and CDR2 as SVGEGT. The CDR3 has 14 amino acids. V was trimmed by 6 bases and J by 2 bases, leaving 14 bases between them.

The chain joins TRBV12-3 or TRBV12-4 to TRBJ2-7; D is uncertain. This CDR3 has 13 residues. V shed 5 bases and J shed 7 bases, with 15 bases lying between them. The CDR3 here is CASSPEAWDEQYF. The CDR3 DNA is TGTGCCAGCAGTCCCGAGGCCTGGGATGAGCAGTACTTC.

The chain has TRBV11-2 and TRBJ1-2; no clear D. CDR3 length equals 14 residues. Germline lookup yields CDR1 SGHAT and CDR2 FQNNGV. V lost 4 bases to trimming and J lost 2 bases, with 11 bases between them. For the CDR3, the DNA is TGTGCCAGCAGCTCGCCTAGGGTAAACTATGGCTACACCTTC. This sequence encodes CASSSPRVNYGYTF.

This clonotype was observed many times. V usage is TRBV20-1 and J usage is TRBJ1-5; D remains ambiguous. The germline V gene has CDR1 DFQATT and CDR2 SNEGSKA (reference sequence). The length of the CDR3 is 13 residues. With 3 bases removed from V and 1 base from J, the gap between germline ends came to 7 bases. CDR3 sequence reads: CSASRGSNQPQHF. CDR3 DNA: TGCAGTGCTAGTCGAGGGAGCAATCAGCCCCAGCATTTT.

The V call is TRBV10-3, the J call TRBJ1-5; D gene uncertain. CDR3 length: 13 amino acids. The germline V and J ends were trimmed by 4 bases and 6 bases, with 10 bases remaining between them. The germline V gene encodes CDR1 ENHRY and CDR2 SYGVKD. CDR3 sequence reads: CAISVSGSQPQHF. CDR3 bases: TGTGCCATCAGTGTGTCGGGCTCTCAGCCCCAGCATTTT.

This clonotype turned up a few times. This chain joins TRBV6-2 or TRBV6-3 and TRBJ2-6, with D uncertain. CDR1 is MNHEY and CDR2 is SVGEGT in the germline V gene. The CDR3 is made up of 14 amino acids. Trimming left V 10 bases short and J 0 bases short, with 10 bases between. This CDR3 is CATKPNSGANVLTF. The CDR3 DNA reads as TGTGCCACCAAACCAAACTCTGGGGCCAACGTCCTGACTTTC.

J is TRBJ2-5 and V is TRBV6-6; D is perhaps TRBD1 (6 bases). CDR1 and CDR2 (germline): MNHNY, SVGAGI (reference sequence). The ends were cut back, 6 bases at V and 4 bases at J, with 15 bases in the middle. The length of the CDR3 is 14 residues. CDR3 amino acids: CASSSTTGGETQYF. The CDR3, as DNA: TGTGCCAGCAGCTCTACGACAGGTGGAGAGACCCAGTACTTC.

This clonotype showed up many times. The CDR3 loop reads CASSPQNYGYTF. The CDR3 region has the DNA TGTGCCAGCAGCCCACAGAACTATGGCTACACCTTC. The rearrangement joins TRBV14 to TRBJ1-2, with no clear D. V lost 4 bases and J lost 2, with 5 bases in between. The V gene's germline CDR1 is SGHDN and CDR2 FVKESK. This CDR3 contains 12 residues.

J is TRBJ2-5 and V is TRBV2, with 7 bases lining up with TRBD2. Germline V CDR1 and CDR2: SNHLY, FYNNEI. The CDR3 runs 17 residues. V shed 5 bases and J 11 bases; nucleotides not matched to a gene: 23. The CDR3 DNA reads as TGTGCCAGCAGTACTGAGGGCAGCGGGGCTACCTACAATGAGCAGTACTTC. This codes for CASSTEGSGATYNEQYF.

CDR3 nucleotide sequence: TGCGCCAGCAGCCAATTCCGGGACAGGGAGGCCTATGGCTACACCTTC. Amino acids: CASSQFRDREAYGYTF. The rearrangement links TRBV4-3 to TRBJ1-2, with 9 bases lining up with TRBD1. The germline CDR1 and CDR2 sequences are LGHNA and YSLEER. The V gene end was trimmed by 2 bases and the J gene end by 4 bases; junction bases not matched to a gene: 8. The CDR3 sequence is 16 residues long.

The chain recombines TRBV7-2 with TRBJ2-5; D is perhaps TRBD2 (5 bases). The DNA end is more similar to TRBJ2-7, so the J call may be wrong. This CDR3 spans 13 amino acids. Looked up from germline, CDR1 is SGHTA and CDR2 is FQGNSA. This chain's CDR3 is CASSRRGSNEQYF. The DNA of the CDR3 is TGTGCCAGCAGCCGCCGAGGGAGCAACGAGCAGTACTTC.

This chain uses TRBV4-1 with TRBJ1-1; tentative D call: TRBD1 (6 bases). Germline V lookup: CDR1 MGHRA, CDR2 YSYEKL. This CDR3 has 14 residues. The V end was cut by 5 bases, the J end by 4 bases, with 14 bases between. The DNA for the CDR3 is TGCGCCAGCAGCGCAGGACAGTCCGGCACTGAAGCTTTCTTT. Residues: CASSAGQSGTEAFF.

The rearrangement links TRBV20-1 to TRBJ1-2; D possibly corresponds to TRBD1 (6 bases). CDR1 is DFQATT and CDR2 is SNEGSKA in the germline V gene (reference sequence). The CDR3 runs to 14 residues. V lost 6 bases to trimming and J lost 3 bases, with 17 bases between them. CDR3 sequence: CSAGNQGLDYGYTF. CDR3 sequence (DNA): TGCAGTGCCGGAAACCAGGGGTTGGACTATGGCTACACCTTC.

This chain uses TRBV19 with TRBJ1-6; no reliable D call. The CDR3 runs to 14 residues. The germline V gene has CDR1 LNHDA and CDR2 SQIVND (reference sequence). Trimming removed 3 bases at V and 12 bases at J, with 15 bases between. For the CDR3, the DNA is TGTGCCAGTAGTATGGGTTTTGCGGACGGACCCCTCCACTTT. Translated, it gives CASSMGFADGPLHF. Together with reference TRBV19 and TRBJ1-6, the CDR3 gives the full variable domain: DGGITQSPKYLFRKEGQNVTLSCEQNLNHDAMYWYRQDPGQGLRLIYYSQIVNDFQKGDIAEGYSVSREKKESFPLTVTSAQKNPTAFYLCASSMGFADGPLHFGNGTRLTVT.

In DNA, the CDR3 is TGTGCCAGCAGTTTCAAGGGCTATGGCTACACCTTC. Its translation is CASSFKGYGYTF. The J gene is TRBJ1-2, the V gene TRBV28; no reliable D call. V dropped 3 bases and J dropped 4 bases, with 6 bases sitting between them. CDR1 MDHEN and CDR2 SYDVKM come from the germline V gene. The CDR3 extends over 12 amino acids.

The V and J genes are TRBV5-1 and TRBJ2-3; no clear D gene. Germline V gene sequence: CDR1 SGHRS, CDR2 YFSETQ. This CDR3 contains 18 residues. V shed 4 bases and J shed 4 bases, with 25 bases lying between them. The CDR3 here is CASSHSPGPNWAPDTQYF. The CDR3 DNA reads as TGCGCCAGCAGCCACTCCCCGGGCCCTAATTGGGCCCCAGATACGCAGTATTTT.

The chain combines TRBV3-1 with TRBJ1-1, with unresolved D. Germline-derived CDR1 and CDR2 are LGHDT and YNNKEL (reference sequence). Deletions cut 0 bases from V and 6 bases from J, with 14 bases between. The CDR3 totals 15 residues. The CDR3 loop reads CASSQDEGLSAEAFF. CDR3 DNA sequence: TGTGCCAGCAGCCAAGATGAGGGCCTGTCGGCTGAAGCTTTCTTT.

The chain uses TRBV20-1 and TRBJ2-5, with D perhaps matching TRBD1 (6 bases). V lost 7 bases to trimming and J lost 2 bases, with 20 bases between them. CDR1 and CDR2 from the germline V gene are DFQATT and SNEGSKA (reference sequence). The CDR3 consists of 15 residues. The CDR3 nucleotides read TGCAGTGTCTTAAGCCGGGACACAATTCAAGAGACCCAGTACTTC. Its protein is CSVLSRDTIQETQYF.

The chain couples TRBV11-2 to TRBJ1-1, with a weak D call TRBD1 (5 bases). Trimming removed 8 bases at V and 5 bases at J, with 18 bases between. The length of the CDR3 is 14 residues. Germline V gene lookup returns CDR1 SGHAT and CDR2 FQNNGV. The CDR3 protein is CASGASRVRTEAFF. CDR3 DNA sequence: TGTGCCAGCGGGGCGAGCAGGGTGAGGACTGAAGCTTTCTTT. Combining the CDR3 with reference TRBV11-2 and TRBJ1-1 gives the whole variable domain EAGVAQSPRYKIIEKRQSVAFWCNPISGHATLYWYQQILGQGPKLLIQFQNNGVVDDSQLPKDRFSAERLKGVDSTLKIQPAKLEDSAVYLCASGASRVRTEAFFGQGTRLTVV.

The V call is TRBV7-2, the J call TRBJ1-6; the D is unclear. The germline gives CDR1 SGHTA, CDR2 FQGNSA. The germline V and J ends were trimmed by 5 bases and 2 bases, with 7 bases remaining between them. This CDR3 contains 14 residues. The CDR3 loop is CASSRKPYNSPLHF. The CDR3 DNA reads TGTGCCAGCAGCCGAAAGCCCTATAATTCACCCCTCCACTTT.

The chain carries TRBV7-8 and TRBJ1-6; 10 nucleotides line up with TRBD1. This CDR3 has 17 residues. Germline CDR1 reads SGHVS; CDR2 reads FQNEAQ. V was clipped by 4 bases and J by 2 bases; unmatched bases: 5. The CDR3 reads CASSSPGQGTYNSPLHF. The CDR3 nucleotides are TGTGCCAGCAGCTCTCCGGGACAGGGGACCTATAATTCACCCCTCCACTTT.